The 8 T cell receptor beta chains listed next were all sequenced from one sample in a study of identical twins. In TCRdb, the 5' RACE reads were re-called with MiXCR into one record per CDR3 protein. Of about 720,000 distinct CDR3 sequences detected, 8.5% to 9.5% appear once; the ten largest clones hold roughly 0.9%. In addition, the sample was reused for a study of yellow fever vaccine responses in identical twins.

The specimen was PBMCs. These receptors originate from a woman between 18 and 29 years old in good health.

This clonotype was seen a handful of times. V usage is TRBV7-8 and J usage is TRBJ1-1, with unresolved D. The CDR3 totals 16 residues. The germline gives CDR1 SGHVS, CDR2 FQNEAQ. V shed 5 bases and J shed 3 bases, with 19 bases lying between them. The CDR3 here is CASSRTGWAAYTEAFF. The CDR3 DNA reads TGTGCCAGCAGCAGAACGGGTTGGGCGGCGTACACTGAAGCTTTCTTT.

In this sample, this clonotype turned up a few times. The V and J genes are TRBV3-1 and TRBJ2-2; D possibly matches TRBD1 or TRBD2 (7 bases each). Germline values: CDR1 LGHDT, CDR2 YNNKEL (reference sequence). The CDR3 runs 13 residues. V was clipped by 4 bases and J by 7 bases, with 10 bases between them. DNA for the CDR3: TGTGCCAGCAGCCCAGGGGGGGTCGGGGAGCTGTTTTTT. Translated: CASSPGGVGELFF.

The J gene is TRBJ2-7, the V gene TRBV5-5, with TRBD2 matching over 7 bases. CDR1 is SGHKS and CDR2 is YYEKEE in the germline V gene (reference sequence). The CDR3 covers 15 residues. The ends lost 4 bases at V and 2 bases at J; junction bases unmatched: 9. DNA of the CDR3: TGTGCCAGCAGCCATGAGCGGGACTCCACCTACGAGCAGTACTTC. As protein: CASSHERDSTYEQYF.

This clonotype was seen at least ten times. This chain links TRBV20-1 with TRBJ2-5; D might be TRBD2 (5 bases). The V end lost 5 bases, the J end lost 7 bases, and 11 bases lay between the germline ends. Germline CDR1 and CDR2: DFQATT and SNEGSKA (reference sequence). The length of the CDR3 is 11 residues. CDR3 in amino acids: CSAALGGTQYF. The CDR3 coding sequence is TGCAGTGCTGCCCTTGGAGGGACCCAGTACTTC.

This clonotype was recorded only once. The chain links TRBV30 to TRBJ2-3; the match to TRBD1 covers 7 bases. The CDR3 is made up of 13 amino acids. The germline V gene encodes CDR1 GTSNPN and CDR2 SVGIG (reference sequence). V gave up 3 bases and J gave up 6 bases; unmatched junction bases: 6. The CDR3 coding sequence is TGTGCCTGGAGGACAGGGAAGGGGGATACGCAGTATTTT. This gives the protein CAWRTGKGDTQYF. Filled out from reference TRBV30 and TRBJ2-3, the complete variable domain reads SQTIHQWPATLVQPVGSPLSLECTVEGTSNPNLYWYRQAAGRGLQLLFYSVGIGQISSEVPQNLSASRPQDRQFILSSKKLLLSDSGFYLCAWRTGKGDTQYFGPGTRLTVL.

The table lists this clonotype with a few counts. The genes are TRBV3-1 and TRBJ1-2; D may be TRBD1 (5 bases). Germline values: CDR1 LGHDT, CDR2 YNNKEL (reference sequence). CDR3 size: 13 residues. Trimming took 2 bases from V and 4 from J, leaving 8 bases between them. DNA of the CDR3: TGTGCCAGCAGCCAATACAGGACCTATGGCTACACCTTC. Its translation is CASSQYRTYGYTF.

On this clonotype: One end of the junction varies from germline; a read error may be responsible. The chain couples TRBV7-7 to TRBJ2-3, with 8 bases matching TRBD1. This CDR3 comprises 15 residues. From germline, CDR1 is SSHAT and CDR2 FNYEAQ (reference sequence). The CDR3 nucleotides are TGTGCTAGCAGCCCGGGACAGGCTTACACAGATACGCAGTATTTT. The encoded protein is CASSPGQAYTDTQYF.

This clonotype appeared many times. The chain combines TRBV7-6 with TRBJ1-1, with TRBD1 identical over 9 bases. Germline V gene lookup returns CDR1 SGHVS and CDR2 FNYEAQ. With 5 bases clipped from V and 5 bases from J, the junction kept 9 bases outside the gene matches. The CDR3 totals 15 residues. In DNA, the CDR3 is TGTGCCAGCAGCGGGAACAGGGGGCCGGGAACTGAAGCTTTCTTT. This codes for CASSGNRGPGTEAFF.